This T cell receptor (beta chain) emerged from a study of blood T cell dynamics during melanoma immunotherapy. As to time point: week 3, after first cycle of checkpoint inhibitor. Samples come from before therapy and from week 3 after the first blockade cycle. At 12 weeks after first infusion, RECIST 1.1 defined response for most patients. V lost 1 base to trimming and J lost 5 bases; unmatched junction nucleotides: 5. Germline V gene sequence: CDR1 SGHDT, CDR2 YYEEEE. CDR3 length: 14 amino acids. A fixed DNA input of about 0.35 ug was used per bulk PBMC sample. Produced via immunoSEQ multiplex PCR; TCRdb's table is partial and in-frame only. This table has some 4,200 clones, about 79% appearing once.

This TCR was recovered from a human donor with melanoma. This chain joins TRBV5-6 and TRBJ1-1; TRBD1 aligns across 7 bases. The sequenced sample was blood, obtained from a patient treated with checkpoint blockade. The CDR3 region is CASSLRGLRTEAFF. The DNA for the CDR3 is TGTGCCAGCAGCTTGAGGGGGCTGAGGACTGAAGCTTTCTTT.